This entry describes one T cell receptor beta chain. Its antigen is not known. The data are from a study of T-cell memory formation after mild COVID-19. Study results and limitations: Later expanders leaned toward CD4+, whereas clones contracting from day 15 to 85 were balanced CD4/CD8. Mainly in CM and EM were contracting CD4+ clones; CD8+ were in EMRA.

TCRdb used MiXCR to reprocess the 5' RACE reads, holding one entry per CDR3 protein. The sample carries 130,000 to 150,000 distinct CDR3 sequences, about 19% recorded once. CDR3 length equals 15 residues. Germline CDR1 SGDLS, CDR2 YYNGEE. The V and J ends lost 3 bases and 6 bases, in that order; junction bases with no gene match: 7. The receptor's source is an adult woman who had mild COVID-19 (a few samples of this study predate the infection). Cell type and time point are not known. V gene TRBV9 combines with J gene TRBJ2-1, with 9 bases identical to TRBD2. Sequenced input: PBMCs or a T cell subset sorted from them (not recorded which). Written as DNA, the CDR3 is TGTGCCAGCAGCGGGGCGGGACTAGCCCGCAATGAGCAGTTCTTC. Its protein is CASSGAGLARNEQFF.